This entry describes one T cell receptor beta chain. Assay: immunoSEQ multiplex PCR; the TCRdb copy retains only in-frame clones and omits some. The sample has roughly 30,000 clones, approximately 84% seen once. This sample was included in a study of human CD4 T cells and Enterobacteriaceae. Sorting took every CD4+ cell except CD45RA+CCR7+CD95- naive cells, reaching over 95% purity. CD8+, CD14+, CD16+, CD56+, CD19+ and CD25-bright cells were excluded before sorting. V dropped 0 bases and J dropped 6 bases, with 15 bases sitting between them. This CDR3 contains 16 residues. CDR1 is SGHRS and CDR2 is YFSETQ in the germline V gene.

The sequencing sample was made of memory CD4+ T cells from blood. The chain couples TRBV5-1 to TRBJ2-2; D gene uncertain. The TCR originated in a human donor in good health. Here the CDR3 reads CASSLGSVVGSGELFF. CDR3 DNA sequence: TGCGCCAGCAGCTTGGGGAGTGTGGTGGGTTCCGGGGAGCTGTTTTTT.